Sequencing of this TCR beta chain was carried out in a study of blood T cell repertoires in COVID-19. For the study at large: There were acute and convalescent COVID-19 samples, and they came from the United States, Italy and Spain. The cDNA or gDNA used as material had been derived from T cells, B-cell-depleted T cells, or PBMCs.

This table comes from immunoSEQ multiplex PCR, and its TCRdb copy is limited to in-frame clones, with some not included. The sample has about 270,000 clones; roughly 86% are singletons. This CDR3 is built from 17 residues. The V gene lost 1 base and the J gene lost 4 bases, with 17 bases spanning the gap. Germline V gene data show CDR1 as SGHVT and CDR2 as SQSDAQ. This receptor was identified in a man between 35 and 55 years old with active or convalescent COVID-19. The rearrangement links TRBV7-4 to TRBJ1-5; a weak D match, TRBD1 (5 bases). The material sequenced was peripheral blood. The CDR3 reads CASSLGGDSGGNQPQHF. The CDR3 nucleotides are TGTGCCAGCAGCTTAGGTGGAGACTCGGGGGGGAATCAGCCCCAGCATTTT.